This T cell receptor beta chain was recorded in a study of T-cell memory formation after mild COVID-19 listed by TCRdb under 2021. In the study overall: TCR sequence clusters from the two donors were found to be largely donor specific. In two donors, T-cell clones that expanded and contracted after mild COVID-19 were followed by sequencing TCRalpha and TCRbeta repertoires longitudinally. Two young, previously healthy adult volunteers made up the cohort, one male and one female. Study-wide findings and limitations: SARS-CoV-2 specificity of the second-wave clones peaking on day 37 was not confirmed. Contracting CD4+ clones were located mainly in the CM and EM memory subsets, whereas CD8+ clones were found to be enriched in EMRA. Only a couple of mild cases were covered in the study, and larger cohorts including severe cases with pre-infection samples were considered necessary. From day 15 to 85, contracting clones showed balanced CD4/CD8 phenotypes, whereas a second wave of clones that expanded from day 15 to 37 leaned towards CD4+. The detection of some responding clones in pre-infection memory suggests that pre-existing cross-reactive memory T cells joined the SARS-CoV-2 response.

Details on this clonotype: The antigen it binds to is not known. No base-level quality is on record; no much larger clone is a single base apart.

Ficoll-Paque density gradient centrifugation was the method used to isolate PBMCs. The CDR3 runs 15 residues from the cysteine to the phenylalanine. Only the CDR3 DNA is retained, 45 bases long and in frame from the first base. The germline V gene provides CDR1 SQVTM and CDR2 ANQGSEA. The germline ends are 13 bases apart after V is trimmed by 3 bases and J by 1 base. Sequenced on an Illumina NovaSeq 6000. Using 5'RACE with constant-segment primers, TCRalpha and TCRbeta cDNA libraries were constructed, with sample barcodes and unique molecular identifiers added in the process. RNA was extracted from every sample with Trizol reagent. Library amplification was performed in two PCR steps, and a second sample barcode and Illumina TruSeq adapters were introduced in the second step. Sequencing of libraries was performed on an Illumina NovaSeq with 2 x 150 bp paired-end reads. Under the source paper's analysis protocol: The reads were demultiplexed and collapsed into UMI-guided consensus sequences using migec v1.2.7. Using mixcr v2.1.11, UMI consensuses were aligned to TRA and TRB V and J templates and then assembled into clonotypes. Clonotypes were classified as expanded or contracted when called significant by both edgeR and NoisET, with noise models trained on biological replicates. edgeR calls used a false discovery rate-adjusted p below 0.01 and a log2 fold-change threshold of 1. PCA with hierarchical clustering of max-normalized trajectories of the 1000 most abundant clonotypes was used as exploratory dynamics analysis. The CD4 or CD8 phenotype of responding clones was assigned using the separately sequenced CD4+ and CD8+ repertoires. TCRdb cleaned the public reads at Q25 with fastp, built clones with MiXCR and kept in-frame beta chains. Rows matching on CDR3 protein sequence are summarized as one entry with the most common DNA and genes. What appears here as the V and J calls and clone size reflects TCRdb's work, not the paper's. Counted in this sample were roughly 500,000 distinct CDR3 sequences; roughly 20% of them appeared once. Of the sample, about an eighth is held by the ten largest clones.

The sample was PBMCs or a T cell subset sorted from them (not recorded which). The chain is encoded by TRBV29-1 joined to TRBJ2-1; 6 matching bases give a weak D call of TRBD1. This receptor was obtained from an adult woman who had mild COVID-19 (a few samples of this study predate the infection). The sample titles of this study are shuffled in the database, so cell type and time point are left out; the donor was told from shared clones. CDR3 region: CSVEAGDLSYNEQFF. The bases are TGCAGCGTTGAGGCAGGGGACCTTTCCTACAATGAGCAGTTCTTC.